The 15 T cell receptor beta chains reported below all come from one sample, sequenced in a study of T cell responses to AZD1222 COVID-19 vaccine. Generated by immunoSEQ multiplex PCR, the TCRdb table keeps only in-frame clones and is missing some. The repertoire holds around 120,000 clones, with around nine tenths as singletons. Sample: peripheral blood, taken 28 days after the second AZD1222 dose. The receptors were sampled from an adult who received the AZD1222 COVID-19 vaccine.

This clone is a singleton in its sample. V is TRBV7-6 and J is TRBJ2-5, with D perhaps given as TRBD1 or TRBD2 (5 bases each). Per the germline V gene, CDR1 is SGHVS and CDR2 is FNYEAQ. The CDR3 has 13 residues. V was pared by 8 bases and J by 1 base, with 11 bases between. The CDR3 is CASHGTSQETQYF. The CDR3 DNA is TGTGCCAGCCACGGGACCTCCCAAGAGACCCAGTACTTC. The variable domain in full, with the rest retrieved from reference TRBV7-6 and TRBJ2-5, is GAGVSQSPRYKVTKRGQDVALRCDPISGHVSLYWYRQALGQGPEFLTYFNYEAQQDKSGLPNDRFSAERPEGSISTLTIQRTEQRDSAMYRCASHGTSQETQYFGPGTRLLVL.

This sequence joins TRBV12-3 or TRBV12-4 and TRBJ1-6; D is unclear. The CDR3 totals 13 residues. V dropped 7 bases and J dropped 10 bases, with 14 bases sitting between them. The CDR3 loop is CASTGRPGSPLHF. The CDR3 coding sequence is TGTGCCAGCACCGGACGGCCAGGATCACCCCTCCACTTT.

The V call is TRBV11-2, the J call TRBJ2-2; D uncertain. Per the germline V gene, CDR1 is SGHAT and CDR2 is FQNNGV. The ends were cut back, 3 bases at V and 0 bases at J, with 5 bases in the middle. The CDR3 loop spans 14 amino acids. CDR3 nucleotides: TGTGCCAGCAGCTTGTACGCGAACACCGGGGAGCTGTTTTTT. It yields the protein CASSLYANTGELFF.

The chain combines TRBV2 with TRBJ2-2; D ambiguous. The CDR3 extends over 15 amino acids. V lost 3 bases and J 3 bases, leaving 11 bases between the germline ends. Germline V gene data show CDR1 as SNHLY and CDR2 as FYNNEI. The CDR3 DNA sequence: TGTGCCAGCAGTGATCGAAGGGCCGACACCGGGGAGCTGTTTTTT. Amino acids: CASSDRRADTGELFF.

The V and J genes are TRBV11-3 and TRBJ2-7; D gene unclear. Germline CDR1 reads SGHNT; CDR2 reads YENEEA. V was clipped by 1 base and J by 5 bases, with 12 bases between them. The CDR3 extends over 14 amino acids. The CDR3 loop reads CASSLGPVPNEQYF. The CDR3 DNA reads TGTGCCAGCAGCTTAGGTCCCGTCCCTAACGAGCAGTACTTC.

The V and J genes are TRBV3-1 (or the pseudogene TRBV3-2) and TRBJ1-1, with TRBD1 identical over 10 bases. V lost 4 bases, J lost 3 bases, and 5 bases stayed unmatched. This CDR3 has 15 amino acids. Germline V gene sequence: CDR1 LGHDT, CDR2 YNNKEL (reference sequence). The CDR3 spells CASSPRQGAYTEAFF. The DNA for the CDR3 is TGTGCCAGCAGCCCTAGACAGGGGGCTTACACTGAAGCTTTCTTT.

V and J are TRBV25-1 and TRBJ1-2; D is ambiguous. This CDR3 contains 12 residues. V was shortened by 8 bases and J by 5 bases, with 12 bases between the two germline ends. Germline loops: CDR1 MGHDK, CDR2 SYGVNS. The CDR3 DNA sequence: TGTGCCAGCGCGGGATCGACATATGGCTACACCTTC. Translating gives CASAGSTYGYTF.

CDR3 sequence reads: CASSLGSGEQYF. The CDR3 nucleotides read TGTGCCAGCAGCTTAGGGTCTGGCGAGCAGTACTTC. J is TRBJ2-7 and V is TRBV7-2; D is undetermined. This CDR3 comprises 12 residues. Looked up from germline, CDR1 is SGHTA and CDR2 is FQGNSA. V lost 1 base and J 6 bases, leaving 7 bases between the germline ends.

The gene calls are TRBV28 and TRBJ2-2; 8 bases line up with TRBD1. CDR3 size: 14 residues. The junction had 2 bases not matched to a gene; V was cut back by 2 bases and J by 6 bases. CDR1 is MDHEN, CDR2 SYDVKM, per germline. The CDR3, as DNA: TGTGCCAGCAGTTTACAGGGGGCGGCCGGGGAGCTGTTTTTT. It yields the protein CASSLQGAAGELFF. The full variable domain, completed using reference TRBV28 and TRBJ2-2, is DVKVTQSSRYLVKRTGEKVFLECVQDMDHENMFWYRQDPGLGLRLIYFSYDVKMKEKGDIPEGYSVSREKKERFSLILESASTNQTSMYLCASSLQGAAGELFFGEGSRLTVL.

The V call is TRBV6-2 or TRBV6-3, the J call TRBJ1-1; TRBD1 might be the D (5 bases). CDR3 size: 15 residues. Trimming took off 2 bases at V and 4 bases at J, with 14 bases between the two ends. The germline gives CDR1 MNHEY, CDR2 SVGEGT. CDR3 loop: CASSYSVGVGTEAFF. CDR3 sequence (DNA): TGTGCCAGCAGTTACAGTGTAGGGGTTGGCACTGAAGCTTTCTTT.

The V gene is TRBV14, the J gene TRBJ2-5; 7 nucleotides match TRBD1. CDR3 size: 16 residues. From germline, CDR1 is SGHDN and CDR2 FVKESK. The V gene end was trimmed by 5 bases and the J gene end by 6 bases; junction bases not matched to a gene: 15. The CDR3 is CASSAPGTESMKTQYF. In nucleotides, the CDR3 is TGTGCCAGCAGCGCTCCCGGGACAGAGAGTATGAAGACCCAGTACTTC.

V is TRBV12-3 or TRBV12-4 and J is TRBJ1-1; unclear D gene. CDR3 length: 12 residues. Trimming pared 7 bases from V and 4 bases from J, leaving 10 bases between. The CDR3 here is CASKLTVTEAFF. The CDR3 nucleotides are TGTGCCAGCAAACTAACGGTCACTGAAGCTTTCTTT.

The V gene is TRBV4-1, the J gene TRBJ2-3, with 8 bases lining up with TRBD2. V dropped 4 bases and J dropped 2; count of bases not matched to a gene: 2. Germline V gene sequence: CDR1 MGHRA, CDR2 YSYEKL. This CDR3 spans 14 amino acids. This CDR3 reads CASSPGLVTDTQYF. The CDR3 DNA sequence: TGCGCCAGCAGCCCGGGACTAGTCACAGATACGCAGTATTTT.

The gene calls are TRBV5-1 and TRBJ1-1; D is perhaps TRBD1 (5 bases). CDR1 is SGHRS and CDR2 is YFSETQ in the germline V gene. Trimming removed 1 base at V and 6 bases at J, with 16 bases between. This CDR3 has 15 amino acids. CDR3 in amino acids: CASSLRTPDGPEAFF. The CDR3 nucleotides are TGCGCCAGCAGCTTGAGGACACCCGACGGGCCTGAAGCTTTCTTT.

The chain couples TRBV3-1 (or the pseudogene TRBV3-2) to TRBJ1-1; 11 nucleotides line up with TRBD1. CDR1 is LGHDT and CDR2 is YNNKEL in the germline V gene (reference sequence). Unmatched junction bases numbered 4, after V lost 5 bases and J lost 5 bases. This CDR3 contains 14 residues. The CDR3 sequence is CASSFGQGATEAFF. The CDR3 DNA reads TGTGCCAGCAGCTTCGGACAGGGGGCAACTGAAGCTTTCTTT.